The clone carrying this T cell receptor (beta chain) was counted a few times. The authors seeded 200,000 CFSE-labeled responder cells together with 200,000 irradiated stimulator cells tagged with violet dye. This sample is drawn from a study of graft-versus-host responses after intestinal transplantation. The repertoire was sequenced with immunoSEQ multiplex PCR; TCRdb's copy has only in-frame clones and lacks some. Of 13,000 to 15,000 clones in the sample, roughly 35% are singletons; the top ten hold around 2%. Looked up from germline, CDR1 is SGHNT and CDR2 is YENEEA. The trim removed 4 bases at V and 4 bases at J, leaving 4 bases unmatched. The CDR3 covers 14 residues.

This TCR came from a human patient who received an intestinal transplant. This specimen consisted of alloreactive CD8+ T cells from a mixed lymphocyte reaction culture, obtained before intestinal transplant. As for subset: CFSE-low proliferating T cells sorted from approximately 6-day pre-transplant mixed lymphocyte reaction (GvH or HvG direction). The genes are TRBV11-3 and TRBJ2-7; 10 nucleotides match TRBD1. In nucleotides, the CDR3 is TGTGCCAGCAGCTCGGGACAGGGGCCATACGAGCAGTACTTC. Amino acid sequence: CASSSGQGPYEQYF.